This TCR beta chain appears in the sequencing data of a study of T-cell memory formation after mild COVID-19. The CDR3 loop spans 13 amino acids. Germline V CDR1 and CDR2: SGHTA, FQGNSA. The J segment lost 3 bases and the V segment lost 5 bases, leaving 3 bases of the junction unmatched. Study findings and constraints: Contracting CD4+ clones sat mainly in CM and EM; CD8+ in EMRA.

A single record per CDR3 protein comes from TCRdb applying MiXCR to the 5' RACE reads. The sample contains 390,000 or so distinct CDR3 sequences, approximately 16% of which appear only once. Concerning this clonotype: Its target is not known.

This receptor was identified in a man aged 18 to 29 who had mild COVID-19 (a few samples of this study predate the infection). Cell type and time point are not known. The chain carries TRBV7-2 and TRBJ2-5, with TRBD2 identical over 7 bases. Material for sequencing was PBMCs or a T cell subset sorted from them (not recorded which). CDR3 nucleotide sequence: TGTGCCAGCAGCCGGGACTATAAAGAGACCCAGTACTTC. Its protein product is CASSRDYKETQYF.